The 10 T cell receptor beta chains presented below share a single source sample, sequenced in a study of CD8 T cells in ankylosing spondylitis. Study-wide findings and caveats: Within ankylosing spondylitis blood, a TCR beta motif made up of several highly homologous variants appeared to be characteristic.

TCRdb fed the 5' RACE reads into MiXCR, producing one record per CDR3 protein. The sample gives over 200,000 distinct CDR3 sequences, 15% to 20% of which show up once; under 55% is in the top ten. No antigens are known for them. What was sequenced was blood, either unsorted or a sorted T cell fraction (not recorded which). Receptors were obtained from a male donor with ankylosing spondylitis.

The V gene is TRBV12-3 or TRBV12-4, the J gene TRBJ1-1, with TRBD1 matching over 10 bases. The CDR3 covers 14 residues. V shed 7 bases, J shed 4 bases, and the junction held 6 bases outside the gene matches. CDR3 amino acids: CASTLGQGGTEAFF. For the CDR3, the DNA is TGTGCCAGCACCCTAGGACAGGGGGGCACTGAAGCTTTCTTT.

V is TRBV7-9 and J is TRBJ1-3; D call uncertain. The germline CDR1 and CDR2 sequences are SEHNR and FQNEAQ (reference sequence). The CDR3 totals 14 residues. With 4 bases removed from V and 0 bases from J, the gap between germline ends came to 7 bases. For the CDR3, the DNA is TGTGCCAGCAGCTACGAGAACTCTGGAAACACCATATATTTT. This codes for CASSYENSGNTIYF. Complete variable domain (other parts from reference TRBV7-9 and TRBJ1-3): DTGVSQNPRHKITKRGQNVTFRCDPISEHNRLYWYRQTLGQGPEFLTYFQNEAQLEKSRLLSDRFSAERPKGSFSTLEIQRTEQGDSAMYLCASSYENSGNTIYFGEGSWLTVV.

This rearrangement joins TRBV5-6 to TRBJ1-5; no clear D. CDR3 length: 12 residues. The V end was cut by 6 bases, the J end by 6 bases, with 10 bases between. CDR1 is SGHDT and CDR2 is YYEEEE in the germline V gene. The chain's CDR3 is CASTAAGQPQHF. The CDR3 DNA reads TGTGCCAGCACCGCGGCGGGTCAGCCCCAGCATTTT.

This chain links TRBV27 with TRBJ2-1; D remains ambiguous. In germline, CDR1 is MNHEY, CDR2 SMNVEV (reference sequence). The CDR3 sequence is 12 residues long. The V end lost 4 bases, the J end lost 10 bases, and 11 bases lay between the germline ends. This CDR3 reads CASSSPEYEQFF. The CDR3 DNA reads TGTGCCAGCAGTTCTCCTGAATACGAGCAGTTCTTC.

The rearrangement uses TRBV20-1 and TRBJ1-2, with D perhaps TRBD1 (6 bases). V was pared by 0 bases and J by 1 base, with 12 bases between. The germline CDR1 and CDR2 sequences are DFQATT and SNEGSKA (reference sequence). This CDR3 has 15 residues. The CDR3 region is CSARDMTGVNYGYTF. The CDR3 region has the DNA TGCAGTGCTAGAGACATGACAGGCGTTAACTATGGCTACACCTTC.

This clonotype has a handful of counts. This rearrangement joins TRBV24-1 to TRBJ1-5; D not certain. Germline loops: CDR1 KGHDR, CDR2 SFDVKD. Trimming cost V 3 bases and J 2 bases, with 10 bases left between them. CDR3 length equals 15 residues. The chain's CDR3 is CATSDGPGGNQPQHF. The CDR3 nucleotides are TGTGCCACCAGTGATGGCCCTGGGGGCAATCAGCCCCAGCATTTT.

This chain's CDR3 is CSARSGQGPSGANVLTF. Written as DNA, the CDR3 is TGCAGTGCTAGATCTGGGCAGGGCCCCAGTGGGGCCAACGTCCTGACTTTC. This sequence joins TRBV20-1 and TRBJ2-6; D perhaps matches TRBD1 (5 bases). Germline V gene data show CDR1 as DFQATT and CDR2 as SNEGSKA (reference sequence). Trimming pared 2 bases from V and 3 bases from J, leaving 17 bases between. This CDR3 has 17 residues.

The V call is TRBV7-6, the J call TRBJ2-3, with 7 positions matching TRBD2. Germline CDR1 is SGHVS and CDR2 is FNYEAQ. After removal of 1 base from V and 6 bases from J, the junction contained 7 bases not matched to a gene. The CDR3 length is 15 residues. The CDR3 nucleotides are TGTGCCAGCAGCTTAGTGCTAGCGGCAGGTGATACGCAGTATTTT. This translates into CASSLVLAAGDTQYF.

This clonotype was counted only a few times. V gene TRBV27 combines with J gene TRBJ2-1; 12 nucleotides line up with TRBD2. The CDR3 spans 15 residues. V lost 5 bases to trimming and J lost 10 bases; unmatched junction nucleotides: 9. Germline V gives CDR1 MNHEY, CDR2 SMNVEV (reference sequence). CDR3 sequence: CASSPTGLAGMEQFF. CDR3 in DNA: TGTGCCAGCAGTCCTACCGGACTAGCGGGGATGGAGCAGTTCTTC.

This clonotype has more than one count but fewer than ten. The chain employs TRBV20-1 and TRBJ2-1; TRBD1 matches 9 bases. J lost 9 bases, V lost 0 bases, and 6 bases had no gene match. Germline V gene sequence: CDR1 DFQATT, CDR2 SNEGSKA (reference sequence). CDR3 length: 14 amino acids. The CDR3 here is CSARDRQGVVEQFF. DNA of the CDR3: TGCAGTGCTAGAGATAGACAGGGGGTCGTTGAGCAGTTCTTC.